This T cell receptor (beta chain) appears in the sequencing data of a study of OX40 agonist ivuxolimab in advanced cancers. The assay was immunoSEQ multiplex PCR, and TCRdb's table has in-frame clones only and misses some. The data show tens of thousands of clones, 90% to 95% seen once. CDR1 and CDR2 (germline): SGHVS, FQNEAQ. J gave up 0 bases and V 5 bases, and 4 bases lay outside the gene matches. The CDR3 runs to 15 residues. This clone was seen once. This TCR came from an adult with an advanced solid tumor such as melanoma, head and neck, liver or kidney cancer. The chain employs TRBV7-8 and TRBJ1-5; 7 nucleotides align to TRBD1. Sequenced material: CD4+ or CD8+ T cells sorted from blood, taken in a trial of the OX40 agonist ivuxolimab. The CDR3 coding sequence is TGTGCCAGCAGCACGGGACAGTTTAGCAATCAGCCCCAGCATTTT. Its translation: CASSTGQFSNQPQHF.